Sequencing of this T cell receptor beta chain was carried out in a study of blood T cell repertoires in COVID-19. Overall study context: The United States, Italy and Spain provided the acute and convalescent COVID-19 samples.

The method was immunoSEQ multiplex PCR; TCRdb's version includes in-frame clones alone and lacks a portion of them. Of a few hundred thousand clones listed, approximately 92% are singletons. In germline, CDR1 is SNHLY, CDR2 FYNNEI. The CDR3 consists of 13 residues. V was shortened by 4 bases and J by 6 bases, with 12 bases between the two germline ends. Recovered participants had two consecutive negative NP/OP PCR tests, healthcare professional clearance, or symptom resolution. The sample taken for sequencing was PBMCs or T cells enriched from blood (not recorded which). The chain employs TRBV2 and TRBJ1-1; a possible D gene is TRBD1 (6 bases). This TCR was recovered from a man aged 30 to 39 who had recovered from COVID-19. CDR3 in amino acids: CASSGQGWAEAFF. CDR3 in DNA: TGTGCCAGCAGTGGGCAGGGGTGGGCTGAAGCTTTCTTT.